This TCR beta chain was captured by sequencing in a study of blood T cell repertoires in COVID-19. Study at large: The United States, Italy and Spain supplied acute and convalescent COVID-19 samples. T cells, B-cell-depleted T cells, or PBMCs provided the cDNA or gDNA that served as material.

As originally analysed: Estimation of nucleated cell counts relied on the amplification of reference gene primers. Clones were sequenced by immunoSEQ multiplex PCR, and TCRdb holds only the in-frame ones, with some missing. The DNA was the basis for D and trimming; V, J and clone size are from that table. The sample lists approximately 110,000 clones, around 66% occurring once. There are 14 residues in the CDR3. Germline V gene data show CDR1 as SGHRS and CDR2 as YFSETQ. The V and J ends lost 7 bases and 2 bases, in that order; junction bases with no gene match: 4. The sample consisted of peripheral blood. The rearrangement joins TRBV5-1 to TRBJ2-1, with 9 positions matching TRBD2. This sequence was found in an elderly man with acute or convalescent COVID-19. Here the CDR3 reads CASWPSGAYNEQFF. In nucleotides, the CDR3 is TGCGCCAGCTGGCCTAGCGGGGCCTACAATGAGCAGTTCTTC.